A selection of T cell receptor beta chains follows, all from one sample in a study of blood T cell repertoires in COVID-19. Measured with immunoSEQ multiplex PCR; TCRdb has only the in-frame clones, and not every one. The data show about 390,000 clones, approximately 89% seen once. The sequencing sample was made of peripheral blood. The receptors derive from a woman in her fifties or sixties with COVID-19, enrolled during active disease. Both conserved end residues are part of each CDR3. A D gene is named only where the DNA matches it firmly. Clone size, where shown, is once, few, many, or a class for clones that have expanded.

CAWSRLVGQGNEKLFF | TGTGCCTGGAGTAGATTGGTGGGACAGGGGAATGAAAAACTGTTTTTT | TRBJ1-4 | TRBV30 | - | TRBD1
CASSLTTSIEQYF | TGTGCCAGCAGTTTAACTACATCAATTGAGCAGTACTTC | TRBJ2-7 | TRBV12-3/TRBV12-4 | - | -
CASSLSAGATQETQYF | TGTGCCAGCAGCCTCTCAGCGGGGGCGACCCAAGAGACCCAGTACTTC | TRBJ2-5 | TRBV3-1/TRBV3-2 | - | TRBD2
CASSQVATGSSPLHF | TGTGCCAGCAGCCAAGTTGCGACAGGGAGTTCACCCCTCCACTTT | TRBJ1-6 | TRBV3-1/TRBV3-2 | - | TRBD1
CASSLSGGGYNSPLHF | TGTGCCAGCAGTTTATCGGGAGGTGGCTATAATTCACCCCTCCACTTT | TRBJ1-6 | TRBV27 | - | -
CASSPRLRGGSGELFF | TGTGCCAGCAGCCCCCGCCTGCGGGGTGGATCCGGGGAGCTGTTTTTT | TRBJ2-2 | TRBV9 | - | -
CASSLQGAQETQYF | TGTGCCAGCAGCTTGCAGGGTGCTCAAGAGACCCAGTACTTC | TRBJ2-5 | TRBV5-4 | few | -
CASSTGANTEAFF | TGTGCCAGTAGCACAGGGGCGAACACTGAAGCTTTCTTT | TRBJ1-1 | TRBV19 | - | TRBD1
CATSDLTRDTGELFF | TGTGCCACCAGTGATTTGACGAGGGACACCGGGGAGCTGTTTTTT | TRBJ2-2 | TRBV24-1 | once | -
CAWRKAGGNYGYTF | TGTGCCTGGAGGAAGGCGGGGGGGAACTATGGCTACACCTTC | TRBJ1-2 | TRBV30 | - | -
CASSSNAGEKLFF | TGTGCCAGCAGCTCCAATGCGGGGGAAAAACTGTTTTTT | TRBJ1-4 | TRBV6-4 | - | -
CASSSLQGARRELFF | TGCGCCAGCAGCTCCCTACAGGGGGCGCGGAGGGAGCTGTTTTTT | TRBJ2-2 | TRBV5-1 | - | TRBD1
CASSLEGVTNEKLFF | TGCGCCAGCAGCTTGGAGGGGGTAACTAATGAAAAACTGTTTTTT | TRBJ1-4 | TRBV5-1 | - | -
CASSPLDRAGNTIYF | TGTGCCAGCAGTCCTCTGGACAGGGCTGGAAACACCATATATTTT | TRBJ1-3 | TRBV28 | - | TRBD1
CASSQEGANTEAFF | TGTGCCAGCAGCCAAGAGGGGGCTAACACTGAAGCTTTCTTT | TRBJ1-1 | TRBV3-1/TRBV3-2 | - | -
CASRSPGHGSNEQFF | TGTGCCAGCAGATCCCCGGGACACGGCTCTAATGAGCAGTTCTTC | TRBJ2-1 | TRBV7-3 | once | -
CASRETPGQGNEKLFF | TGTGCCAGCAGAGAAACACCGGGACAGGGGAATGAAAAACTGTTTTTT | TRBJ1-4 | TRBV4-2 | - | TRBD1
CASSLEGQSPLHF | TGCGCCAGCAGCTTGGAGGGACAGTCACCCCTCCACTTT | TRBJ1-6 | TRBV5-1 | - | TRBD1
CASPRQGRGNQPQHF | TGCGCCAGCCCGAGACAGGGCCGGGGCAATCAGCCCCAGCATTTT | TRBJ1-5 | TRBV5-1 | - | TRBD1
CASSPGQGVSYEQYF | TGTGCCAGCAGCCCGGGACAGGGGGTCTCCTACGAGCAGTACTTC | TRBJ2-7 | TRBV7-7 | - | TRBD1
CAISEGQGNGEAFF | TGTGCCATCAGTGAGGGACAGGGGAATGGTGAAGCTTTCTTT | TRBJ1-1 | TRBV10-3 | - | TRBD1
CASSENRDFNEQFF | TGTGCCAGCAGTGAAAACAGGGATTTCAATGAGCAGTTCTTC | TRBJ2-1 | TRBV27 | few | -
CASRPGQSVEKLFF | TGTGCCAGCAGACCGGGACAGTCAGTTGAAAAACTGTTTTTT | TRBJ1-4 | TRBV2 | - | TRBD1
CASSISGINYGYTF | TGTGCCAGTAGTATTTCCGGGATTAACTATGGCTACACCTTC | TRBJ1-2 | TRBV19 | - | -
CASSLQQSWIYEQYF | TGTGCCAGCAGTTTACAACAGTCCTGGATCTACGAGCAGTACTTC | TRBJ2-7 | TRBV27 | - | -
CASSDRGAAAFF | TGTGCCAGCAGTGACAGGGGGGCTGCAGCTTTCTTT | TRBJ1-1 | TRBV6-1 | - | TRBD1
CASSQGGGLVEKLFF | TGCGCCAGCAGCCAAGGAGGGGGCCTGGTTGAAAAACTGTTTTTT | TRBJ1-4 | TRBV4-1 | - | TRBD1
CAISERTQETQYF | TGTGCCATCAGTGAAAGGACACAAGAGACCCAGTACTTC | TRBJ2-5 | TRBV10-3 | - | -
CASSGGRGNEQFF | TGTGCCAGCAGTGGAGGTCGGGGCAATGAGCAGTTCTTC | TRBJ2-1 | TRBV2 | - | -
CASSSLLANYEQYF | TGTGCCAGCAGCTCCCTACTTGCTAACTACGAGCAGTACTTC | TRBJ2-7 | TRBV5-5 | - | -
CASSGTGSYEQYF | TGTGCCAGCAGTGGCACAGGGTCGTACGAGCAGTACTTC | TRBJ2-7 | TRBV2 | - | -
CASSPEDEKLFF | TGTGCCAGCTCACCAGAGGATGAAAAACTGTTTTTT | TRBJ1-4 | TRBV18 | - | -
CASIDRSWGEQYF | TGTGCCAGCATCGACAGGAGCTGGGGGGAGCAGTACTTC | TRBJ2-7 | TRBV28 | - | -
CASSWTGGWENIQYF | TGCGCCAGCAGTTGGACAGGGGGTTGGGAAAACATTCAGTACTTC | TRBJ2-4 | TRBV5-1 | once | TRBD1
CASSRGVSSYEQYF | TGTGCCAGCAGCCGGGGGGTAAGCTCCTACGAGCAGTACTTC | TRBJ2-7 | TRBV5-8 | - | TRBD2
CASSLQGANTEAFF | TGTGCCAGTAGCCTACAGGGGGCGAACACTGAAGCTTTCTTT | TRBJ1-1 | TRBV19 | - | TRBD1
CASSGTGGFSPLHF | TGTGCCAGCAGTGGGACAGGGGGCTTCTCACCCCTCCACTTT | TRBJ1-6 | TRBV2 | - | TRBD1
CASSPEGLGGYTF | TGTGCCAGCAGCCCAGAGGGCTTGGGTGGCTACACCTTC | TRBJ1-2 | TRBV7-3 | - | -
CASSLGQGASEAFF | TGTGCCAGCAGCTTGGGACAGGGGGCCTCCGAAGCTTTCTTT | TRBJ1-1 | TRBV7-9 | - | TRBD1
CASSYRDSYNQPQHF | TGTGCCAGCAGTTACCGGGACAGCTACAATCAGCCCCAGCATTTT | TRBJ1-5 | TRBV6-2/TRBV6-3 | few | TRBD1
CASSPYTDTQYF | TGTGCCAGCAGCCCGTACACAGATACGCAGTATTTT | TRBJ2-3 | TRBV3-1/TRBV3-2 | once | -
CASSKQGPREKLFF | TGTGCCAGCAGTAAACAGGGTCCCCGGGAAAAACTGTTTTTT | TRBJ1-4 | TRBV27 | - | -
CASSRTGVYNEQFF | TGTGCCAGCAGTAGGACAGGGGTGTACAATGAGCAGTTCTTC | TRBJ2-1 | TRBV27 | - | TRBD1
CASSILAGGLTDTQYF | TGTGCCAGCAGCATTCTAGCGGGGGGGCTTACAGATACGCAGTATTTT | TRBJ2-3 | TRBV11-2 | once | TRBD2
CASTRGQPLDEQYF | TGTGCCAGCACCCGGGGACAGCCTCTAGACGAGCAGTACTTC | TRBJ2-7 | TRBV2 | - | TRBD1
CASSMFGATGASNQPQHF | TGTGCCAGTAGTATGTTTGGGGCCACAGGGGCCAGCAATCAGCCCCAGCATTTT | TRBJ1-5 | TRBV19 | - | TRBD1
CAPSRCQDKQNTEAFF | TGTGCCCCTTCAAGGTGTCAGGATAAACAGAACACTGAAGCTTTCTTT | TRBJ1-1 | TRBV6-4 | - | -
CASSPRRGTYGYTF | TGTGCCAGCAGCCCCCGACGGGGGACCTATGGCTACACCTTC | TRBJ1-2 | TRBV5-4 | - | -
CASSLLGVQVYGYTF | TGTGCCAGCAGCTTGCTCGGGGTCCAGGTCTATGGCTACACCTTC | TRBJ1-2 | TRBV5-5 | - | -
CASSRLENSPLHF | TGTGCCAGTAGTAGATTAGAGAATTCACCCCTCCACTTT | TRBJ1-6 | TRBV19 | - | -
CSATFAAGGRNEQFF | TGCAGCGCCACGTTTGCAGCGGGGGGGCGGAATGAGCAGTTCTTC | TRBJ2-1 | TRBV29-1 | - | TRBD2
CASSHRDRVVETQYF | TGTGCCAGCAGTCACCGGGACAGGGTGGTTGAGACCCAGTACTTC | TRBJ2-5 | TRBV25-1 | once | TRBD1
CASSPGSSNTGELFF | TGCGCCAGCAGCCCCGGGAGCTCGAACACCGGGGAGCTGTTTTTT | TRBJ2-2 | TRBV5-1 | - | -
CASSLNLQPSYGYTF | TGTGCCAGCAGCTTAAACTTACAGCCCTCGTATGGCTACACCTTC | TRBJ1-2 | TRBV7-6 | - | -
CASSLAYGNEQFF | TGCGCCAGCAGCTTGGCCTACGGGAATGAGCAGTTCTTC | TRBJ2-1 | TRBV5-1 | few | -